This is a list of T cell receptor beta chains from one sample in a study of shared clonotypes between healthy human individuals. Sequencing was performed with immunoSEQ multiplex PCR; in TCRdb, only in-frame clones are kept and a portion is missing. Of approximately 2.3 million clones in the sample, roughly 93% were seen once. The sequencing sample was made of naive CD4+ T cells from PBMCs. The source of these receptors is a man aged 18 to 30 in good health. Some clones in this sample may be carry-over from other donors' samples. Each CDR3 is given with its conserved first and last residue. Rows may omit the clone size; those that give it use once, few, many or a size class.

NA 14 NA TRBV5-1 CASSSFSGRYEQYF
NA 16 TRBJ2-1 TRBV5-6 CASSLFTGSSYNEQFF
NA 15 TRBJ1-3 TRBV7-2 CASSAGQVPGNTIYF
NA 14 TRBJ2-1 TRBV6-6 CASRGTSGDNEQFF
NA 16 TRBJ2-3 TRBV28 CASSSPGKTRTDTQYF
NA 15 TRBJ2-7 TRBV27 CASSFTTGSPGEQYF
NA 15 TRBJ1-5 TRBV9 CASSPGGYSNQPQHF
NA 16 TRBJ1-6 TRBV5-4 CASSPGTGTNPYPLHF
NA 15 TRBJ2-5 TRBV11-2 CASSLDSGLEETQYF
NA 14 TRBJ2-7 TRBV9 CASSVGLGSYEQYF
NA 13 TRBJ2-1 TRBV5-1 CASSIGNSNEQFF
NA 12 TRBJ2-5 TRBV5-4 CASRREQETQYF
NA 16 TRBJ2-3 TRBV6-1 CASSEAGQEGGDTQYF
NA 12 TRBJ2-1 TRBV7-9 CASSSRVDEQFF
NA 12 TRBJ2-5 TRBV28 CASSLTLQTQYF
NA 14 TRBJ1-2 TRBV11-2 CASSQGTGSNGYTF
NA 13 TRBJ2-7 TRBV28 CASSFPDRGEQYF
NA 15 TRBJ1-5 TRBV5-1 CASSPGTNSNQPQHF
NA 13 TRBJ2-7 TRBV7-2 CASSLVGFGEQYF
few 12 TRBJ1-1 TRBV9 CASSVPVTEAFF
NA 16 TRBJ2-2 TRBV7-7 CASSLAHTTNTGELFF
NA 13 TRBJ2-7 TRBV5-1 CASSSPGRYEQYF